This T cell receptor beta chain was identified in a study of CD8+CD57+ T cells in acquired aplastic anemia. Turning to the study itself: On average, sorted CD4+ and CD8+ cells gave around 3 ug of DNA.

Germline V gene lookup returns CDR1 SGDLS and CDR2 YYNGEE. V was clipped by 0 bases and J by 4 bases, with 7 bases between them. The CDR3 spans 14 residues. CDR3 and TCR beta VDJ profiling relied on genomic DNA as the template. TCRdb re-analysed the reads in MiXCR, keeping a single row per CDR3 protein. The table includes around 190,000 distinct CDR3 sequences, approximately 60% detected once. This sequence originates from a human donor in good health. This chain joins TRBV9 and TRBJ1-4; no definite D call. Input material: sorted CD4+, CD8+, or CD8+CD57+ T cells (not recorded which) from PBMCs. The DNA of the CDR3 is TGTGCCAGCAGCGTAGGGGCGGATAATGAAAAACTGTTTTTT. It encodes CASSVGADNEKLFF. Based on the CDR3 plus reference TRBV9 and TRBJ1-4, the full variable domain is DSGVTQTPKHLITATGQRVTLRCSPRSGDLSVYWYQQSLDQGLQFLIQYYNGEERAKGNILERFSAQQFPDLHSELNLSSLELGDSALYFCASSVGADNEKLFFGSGTQLSVL.